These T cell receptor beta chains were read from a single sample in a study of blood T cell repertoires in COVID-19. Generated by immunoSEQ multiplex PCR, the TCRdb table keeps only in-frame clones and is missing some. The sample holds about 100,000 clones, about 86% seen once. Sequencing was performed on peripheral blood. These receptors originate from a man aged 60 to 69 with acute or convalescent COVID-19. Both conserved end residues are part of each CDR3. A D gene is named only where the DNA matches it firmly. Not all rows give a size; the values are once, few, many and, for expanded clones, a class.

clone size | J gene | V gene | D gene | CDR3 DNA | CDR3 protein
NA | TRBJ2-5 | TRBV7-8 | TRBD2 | TGTGCCAGCAGCAAGGGACTAGCGGGAGTCCGGGAGACCCAGTACTTC | CASSKGLAGVRETQYF
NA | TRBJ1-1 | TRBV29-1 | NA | TGCAGCGTCGTAGCGGGGGGTGTTTCCACTGAAGCTTTCTTT | CSVVAGGVSTEAFF
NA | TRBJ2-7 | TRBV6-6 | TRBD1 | TGTGCCAGCTTAGGACAGGGGGCGTACGAGCAGTACTTC | CASLGQGAYEQYF
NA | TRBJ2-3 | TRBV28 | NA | TGTGCCAGCAGTATGGACCGGGACACCCGCACAGATACGCAGTATTTT | CASSMDRDTRTDTQYF
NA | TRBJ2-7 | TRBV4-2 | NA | TGTGCCAGCAGCCCCTCCGGGGTTCCTTACGAGCAGTACTTC | CASSPSGVPYEQYF
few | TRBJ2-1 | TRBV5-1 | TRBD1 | TGCGCCAGCAGCTTGGGACGACAGGGACCCTACAATGAGCAGTTCTTC | CASSLGRQGPYNEQFF
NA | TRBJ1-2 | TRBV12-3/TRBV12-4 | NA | TGTGCCAGCAGTTTAGACAGGTTATATGGCTACACCTTC | CASSLDRLYGYTF
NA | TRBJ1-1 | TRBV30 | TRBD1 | TGTGCCTGGAGTGTGAAGACAGGGGGAGTCGCTGAAGCTTTCTTT | CAWSVKTGGVAEAFF
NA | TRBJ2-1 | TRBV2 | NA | TGTGCCAGCAGTGAAGATTTATCGGGACTCTTGTACAATGAGCAGTTCTTC | CASSEDLSGLLYNEQFF
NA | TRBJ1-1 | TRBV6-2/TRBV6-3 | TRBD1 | TGTGCCAGCAGTTACGACGGACAGGGACGGAACACTGAAGCTTTCTTT | CASSYDGQGRNTEAFF
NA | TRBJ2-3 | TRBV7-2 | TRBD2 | TGTGCCAGCAGCCCCCAAGCGGGGGGGAGCACAGATACGCAGTATTTT | CASSPQAGGSTDTQYF
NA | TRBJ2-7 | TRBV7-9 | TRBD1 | TGTGCCAGCAGCTTAGGGGGACAGGGGATACCTTACGAGCAGTACTTC | CASSLGGQGIPYEQYF
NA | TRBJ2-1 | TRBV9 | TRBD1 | TGTGCCAGCAGCGCACCGACAGGGTTATTTCACAATGAGCAGTTCTTC | CASSAPTGLFHNEQFF
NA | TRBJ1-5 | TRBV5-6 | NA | TGTGCCAGCAGCTCCGGGGGGTCGGGGGGTGGCAATCAGCCCCAGCATTTT | CASSSGGSGGGNQPQHF
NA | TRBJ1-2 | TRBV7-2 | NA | TGTGCCAGCAGCTTACCACTTGCTAACTATGGCTACACCTTC | CASSLPLANYGYTF
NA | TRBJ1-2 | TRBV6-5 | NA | TGTGCCAGCAGTTACATCGGGGATAACTATGGCTACACCTTC | CASSYIGDNYGYTF
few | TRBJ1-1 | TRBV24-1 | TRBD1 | TGTGCCACCGCGGACAGGCAACTGATGAACACTGAAGCTTTCTTT | CATADRQLMNTEAFF
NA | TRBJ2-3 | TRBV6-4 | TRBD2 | TGTGCCAGCAGTCCCATAGCGGGGGGGCCGGATACGCAGTATTTT | CASSPIAGGPDTQYF
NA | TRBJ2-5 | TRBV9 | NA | TGTGCCAGCAGCGTAGGAGAGGGTTCCCGAGAGACCCAGTACTTC | CASSVGEGSRETQYF
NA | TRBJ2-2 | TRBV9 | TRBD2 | TGTGCCAGCAGCGTAGTGGCTAGCGGGGAGCACACCGGGGAGCTGTTTTTT | CASSVVASGEHTGELFF
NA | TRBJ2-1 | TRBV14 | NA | TGTGCCAGCAGCCCCCAAAGGACAGCGTACAATGAGCAGTTCTTC | CASSPQRTAYNEQFF
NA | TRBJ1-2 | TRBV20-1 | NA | TGCAGTGCTTGGCGAGGGCAGGGCTACACCTTC | CSAWRGQGYTF
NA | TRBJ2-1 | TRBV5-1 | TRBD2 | TGCGCCAGCAGCTTAGGCGGGAGGGGCGATGAGCAGTTCTTC | CASSLGGRGDEQFF
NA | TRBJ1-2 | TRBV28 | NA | TGTGCCAGCAGTTTAGACCTTTTTCGTGGCCGACAAATGATGGGCTACACCTTC | CASSLDLFRGRQMMGYTF
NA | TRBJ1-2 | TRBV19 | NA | TGTGCCAGTAGCCGGCTGGGAGCTAACTATGGCTACACCTTC | CASSRLGANYGYTF
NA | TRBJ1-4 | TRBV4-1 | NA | TGCGCCAGCAGCCAATCTGACAGAAAACTGTTTTTT | CASSQSDRKLFF
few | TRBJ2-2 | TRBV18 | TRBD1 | TGTGCCAGCTCACCAACTGGGGACAGGGGCACCGGGGAGCTGTTTTTT | CASSPTGDRGTGELFF
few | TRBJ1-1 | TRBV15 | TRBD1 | TGTGCCACCAGCAGTCCAGGGGGTTCGGAAGCTTTCTTT | CATSSPGGSEAFF
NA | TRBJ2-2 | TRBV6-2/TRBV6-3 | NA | TGTGCCAGCAGTCGGACACTCGCTTCGGGGGAGCTGTTTTTT | CASSRTLASGELFF
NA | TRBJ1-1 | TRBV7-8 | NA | TGTGCCACCAGTACCCAGAGGGTCCAGGACACTGAAGCTTTCTTT | CATSTQRVQDTEAFF
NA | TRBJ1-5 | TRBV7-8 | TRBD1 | TGTGCCAGCAGCTTAGCGACAGGGGGTACCAATCAGCCCCAGCATTTT | CASSLATGGTNQPQHF
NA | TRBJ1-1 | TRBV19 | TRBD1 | TGTGCCAGTAGTATTGGTGACAGGGGGAAAACTGAAGCTTTCTTT | CASSIGDRGKTEAFF
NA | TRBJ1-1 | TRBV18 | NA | TGTGCCAGCTCACCAATCCCGTGGGGGGTTGACACTGAAGCTTTCTTT | CASSPIPWGVDTEAFF
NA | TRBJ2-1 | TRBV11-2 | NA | TGTGCCAGCAGCAAAAGACCGGGGGAGAGCTCCTACAATGAGCAGTTCTTC | CASSKRPGESSYNEQFF
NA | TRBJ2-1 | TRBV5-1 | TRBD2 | TGCGCCAGCAGCTTAGGCGGGACTAGCGGCTACAATGAGCAGTTCTTC | CASSLGGTSGYNEQFF
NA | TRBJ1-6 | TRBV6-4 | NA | TGTGCCAGCAGCGCGGTGGGGAGTTCACCCCTCCACTTT | CASSAVGSSPLHF
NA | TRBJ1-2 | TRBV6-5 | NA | TGTGCCAGCAGTTATGTACAGGGCGGTGGCTACACCTTC | CASSYVQGGGYTF
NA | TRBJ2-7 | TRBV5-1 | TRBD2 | TGCGCCAGCAGCTTGGATAGGACTAGCGGGCTACGCTCCTACGAGCAGTACTTC | CASSLDRTSGLRSYEQYF
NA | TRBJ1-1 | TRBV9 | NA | TGTGCCAGCACCCATGGGGCTGAAACCAACACTGAAGCTTTCTTT | CASTHGAETNTEAFF
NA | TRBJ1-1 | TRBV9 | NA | TGTGCCAGCAGCACGGACGGGATCGAAGCTTTCTTT | CASSTDGIEAFF
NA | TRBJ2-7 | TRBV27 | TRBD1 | TGTGCCAGCAGCCAGGGGGCGGCTCCTGACGAGCAGTACTTC | CASSQGAAPDEQYF
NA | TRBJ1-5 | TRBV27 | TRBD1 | TGTGCCAGCAGTTTAAAAATAGGACAGGGGGCGATTCAGCCCCAGCATTTT | CASSLKIGQGAIQPQHF
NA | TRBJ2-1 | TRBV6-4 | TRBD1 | TGTGCCAGCAGCCCGGGACAGACATACAATGAGCAGTTCTTC | CASSPGQTYNEQFF
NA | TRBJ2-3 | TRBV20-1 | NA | TGCAGTGCTAGTTCCACCAGGGGGGTGGGCACAGATACGCAGTATTTT | CSASSTRGVGTDTQYF
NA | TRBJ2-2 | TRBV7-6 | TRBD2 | TGTGCCAGCAGCTCCGGACTAGCGGGGGGGGAGCTGTTTTTT | CASSSGLAGGELFF
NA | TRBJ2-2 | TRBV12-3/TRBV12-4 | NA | TGTGCCAGCACCCTCCCGGTCGCCGGGGAGCTGTTTTTT | CASTLPVAGELFF
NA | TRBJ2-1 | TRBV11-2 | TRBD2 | TGTGCCAGCAGCTTAGTAGCGGGAGGGCAAGGTGAGCAGTTCTTC | CASSLVAGGQGEQFF
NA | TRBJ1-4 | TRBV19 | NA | TGTGCCAGTAGTATAGGCGCAGGGGCAAATGAAAAACTGTTTTTT | CASSIGAGANEKLFF
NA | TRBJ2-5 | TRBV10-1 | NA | TGCGCCAGCAGTGAGTCCGGCGGAGGCCGGGAGACCCAGTACTTC | CASSESGGGRETQYF
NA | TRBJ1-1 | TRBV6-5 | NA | TGTGCCATACAGAACAGAGCTCGTACTGAAGCTTTCTTT | CAIQNRARTEAFF
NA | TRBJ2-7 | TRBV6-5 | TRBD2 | TGTGCCAGCAGTTGGCTAGCGGGAGTGATCCACGAGCAGTACTTC | CASSWLAGVIHEQYF
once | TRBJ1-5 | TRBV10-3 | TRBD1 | TGTGCCATCAGTTTGGGACAGACAGGGGAAAATCAGCCCCAGCATTTT | CAISLGQTGENQPQHF
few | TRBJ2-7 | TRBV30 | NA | TGTGCCTGGAGTTTCGGGGGAGAGCAGTACTTC | CAWSFGGEQYF
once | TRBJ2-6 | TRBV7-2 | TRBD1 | TGTGCCAGCAGCACTACAGGGGGAACTGGGGCCAACGTCCTGACTTTC | CASSTTGGTGANVLTF
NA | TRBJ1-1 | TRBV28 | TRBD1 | TGTGCCAGCACTTTATGGCGCAGAGGGAGACAGGGGGGGCACAACACTGAAGCTTTCTTT | CASTLWRRGRQGGHNTEAFF
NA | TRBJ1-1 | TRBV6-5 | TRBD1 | TGTGCCAGCACCGCACGACAGGGGGGGACTGAAGCTTTCTTT | CASTARQGGTEAFF
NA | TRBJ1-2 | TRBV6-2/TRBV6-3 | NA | TGTGCCAGCAGTAGGGGAAGACCGAGCTTTATCTATGGCTACACCTTC | CASSRGRPSFIYGYTF
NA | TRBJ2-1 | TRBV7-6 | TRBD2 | TGTGCCAGCAGCGTGGCGGGAGGAGCGACCTACAATGAGCAGTTCTTC | CASSVAGGATYNEQFF
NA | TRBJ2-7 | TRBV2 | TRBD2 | TGTGCCAGCACCCTTGGACTAGCGGGGGGCTACGAGCAGTACTTC | CASTLGLAGGYEQYF